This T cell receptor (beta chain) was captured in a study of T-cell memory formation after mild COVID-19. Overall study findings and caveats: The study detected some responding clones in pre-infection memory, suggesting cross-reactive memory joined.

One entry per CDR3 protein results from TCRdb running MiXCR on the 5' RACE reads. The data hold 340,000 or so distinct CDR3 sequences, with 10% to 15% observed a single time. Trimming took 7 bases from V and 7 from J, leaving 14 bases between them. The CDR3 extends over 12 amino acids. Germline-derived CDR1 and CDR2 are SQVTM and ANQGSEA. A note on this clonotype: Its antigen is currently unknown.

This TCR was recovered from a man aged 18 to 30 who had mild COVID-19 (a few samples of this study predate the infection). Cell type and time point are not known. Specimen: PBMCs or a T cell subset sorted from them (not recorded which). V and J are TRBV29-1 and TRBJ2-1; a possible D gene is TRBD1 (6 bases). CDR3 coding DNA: TGCAGCGGCTCGTCCCAGGGGAATGAGCAGTTCTTC. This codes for CSGSSQGNEQFF.